One and the same sample provided the 15 T cell receptor beta chains below, sequenced in a study of cytomegalovirus exposure and HLA in healthy donors. The PCR had 60 Vbeta and 13 Jbeta primers. The repertoire was sequenced with immunoSEQ multiplex PCR; TCRdb's copy has only in-frame clones and lacks some. The table includes approximately 100,000 clones, about 74% detected once. Sequencing was carried out using PBMCs. Receptors were obtained from a man aged 60 to 75 in good health and CMV-seropositive.

The chain carries TRBV2 and TRBJ1-5, with 11 bases identical to TRBD1. The germline V gene has CDR1 SNHLY and CDR2 FYNNEI. This CDR3 region has 14 residues. The V gene end was trimmed by 4 bases and the J gene end by 9 bases; junction bases not matched to a gene: 5. In DNA form, the CDR3 reads TGTGCCAGCAGTGCGGACAGGGGGCAAGGGCCCCAGCATTTT. It codes for CASSADRGQGPQHF.

The chain joins TRBV6-6 to TRBJ2-2; 12 positions match TRBD2. The CDR3 is 16 amino acids. The V gene end was trimmed by 6 bases and the J gene end by 6 bases; junction bases not matched to a gene: 8. Germline lookup yields CDR1 MNHNY and CDR2 SVGAGI (reference sequence). CDR3 bases: TGTGCCAGCAGAGATACTAGCGGGGGGTTATCCGGGGAGCTGTTTTTT. This sequence encodes CASRDTSGGLSGELFF.

This clone was detected many times. This chain connects TRBV12-5 to TRBJ1-1, with a possible D match to TRBD1 (6 bases). Deletions cut 6 bases from V and 0 bases from J, with 11 bases between. Germline CDR1 and CDR2: LGHNT and FRNRAP. The CDR3 covers 14 residues. CDR3 amino acids: CASGMDSMNTEAFF. The CDR3 DNA follows: TGTGCTAGTGGGATGGACAGTATGAACACTGAAGCTTTCTTT.

V usage is TRBV28 and J usage is TRBJ2-7; 7 bases fit TRBD2. V lost 8 bases and J lost 6; bases outside the gene matches: 10. Germline loops: CDR1 MDHEN, CDR2 SYDVKM. The length of the CDR3 is 13 residues. The CDR3, as DNA: TGTGCCAGCGGGGGACTAAGCCCGGTCGAGCAGTACTTC. Translated: CASGGLSPVEQYF.

This chain links TRBV7-6 with TRBJ1-3; D remains ambiguous. Germline V gene sequence: CDR1 SGHVS, CDR2 FNYEAQ. Between the trimmed V and J ends, which lost 3 bases and 8 bases, there was a span of 8 bases. This CDR3 contains 12 residues. The CDR3 region has the DNA TGTGCCAGCAGCTTGGGAGAAGACACCATATATTTT. It encodes CASSLGEDTIYF.

This clone has just a few counts. This chain links TRBV5-1 with TRBJ2-7, with TRBD2 matching 8 bases. The CDR3 length is 12 residues. The junction had 2 bases not matched to a gene; V was cut back by 4 bases and J by 5 bases. Germline-derived CDR1 and CDR2 are SGHRS and YFSETQ. The chain's CDR3 is CASSLGLDEQYF. CDR3 DNA: TGCGCCAGCAGCCTGGGACTAGACGAGCAGTACTTC. The full variable domain, its missing parts supplied by reference TRBV5-1 and TRBJ2-7, is KAGVTQTPRYLIKTRGQQVTLSCSPISGHRSVSWYQQTPGQGLQFLFEYFSETQRNKGNFPGRFSGRQFSNSRSEMNVSTLELGDSALYLCASSLGLDEQYFGPGTRLTVT.

This clone was observed a few times. This CDR3 reads CASSRGGGYEQYF. The CDR3 region has the DNA TGCGCCAGCAGCCGCGGGGGCGGCTACGAGCAGTACTTC. The chain combines TRBV4-1 with TRBJ2-7; D might be TRBD2 (7 bases). The CDR3 is made up of 13 amino acids. V lost 4 bases and J lost 3, with 10 bases in between. Germline loops: CDR1 MGHRA, CDR2 YSYEKL.

The rearrangement uses TRBV19 and TRBJ2-2, with 8 bases lining up with TRBD1. Germline trimming cut 6 bases from V and 5 bases from J; bases unmatched to any gene: 5. Germline V gene lookup returns CDR1 LNHDA and CDR2 SQIVND (reference sequence). The CDR3 spans 14 residues. DNA of the CDR3: TGTGCCAGTAGAAGGGACAGGAGGACCGGGGAGCTGTTTTTT. This sequence encodes CASRRDRRTGELFF.

This clone was observed once. The gene calls are TRBV27 and TRBJ2-1; 12 bases align to TRBD2. The germline CDR1 and CDR2 sequences are MNHEY and SMNVEV (reference sequence). The CDR3 is made up of 16 amino acids. V gave up 6 bases and J gave up 4 bases; unmatched junction bases: 7. This CDR3 is CASSELGLAGYNEQFF. CDR3 DNA: TGTGCCAGCAGCGAACTCGGACTAGCGGGGTACAATGAGCAGTTCTTC.

V usage is TRBV30 and J usage is TRBJ1-1, with D perhaps TRBD1 (5 bases). There are 10 residues in the CDR3. The germline gives CDR1 GTSNPN, CDR2 SVGIG (reference sequence). The CDR3 region has the DNA TGTGCTGTGCGCGTAAGGGGAGCTTTCTTT. It specifies CAVRVRGAFF. The entire variable domain, with the rest obtained from reference TRBV30 and TRBJ1-1, is as follows: SQTIHQWPATLVQPVGSPLSLECTVEGTSNPNLYWYRQAAGRGLQLLFYSVGIGQISSEVPQNLSASRPQDRQFILSSKKLLLSDSGFYLCAVRVRGAFFGQGTRLTVV.

The chain recombines TRBV5-1 with TRBJ1-5; D not resolved. Germline V gene sequence: CDR1 SGHRS, CDR2 YFSETQ. This CDR3 region has 14 residues. The V gene lost 7 bases and the J gene lost 0 bases, with 11 bases spanning the gap. The DNA of the CDR3 is TGCGCCAGCTCCCCGGGTTATAGCAATCAGCCCCAGCATTTT. It is translated as CASSPGYSNQPQHF.

The CDR3 sequence is CASMDRGSTYEQYF. The CDR3 DNA follows: TGTGCCAGCATGGACAGGGGTAGCACGTACGAGCAGTACTTC. The V gene is TRBV2, the J gene TRBJ2-7, with 9 bases aligning to TRBD1. The CDR3 consists of 14 residues. J lost 4 bases, V lost 7 bases, and 8 bases had no gene match. Per the germline V gene, CDR1 is SNHLY and CDR2 is FYNNEI.

The V and J genes are TRBV5-1 and TRBJ1-5; TRBD1 agrees at 11 bases. The CDR3 extends over 19 amino acids. The germline V gene has CDR1 SGHRS and CDR2 YFSETQ. Trimming took 1 base from V and 2 from J; bases not matched to a gene: 11. CDR3 protein: CASSLNPQGQGAGNQPQHF. The CDR3 DNA reads as TGCGCCAGCAGCTTGAACCCTCAAGGACAGGGGGCAGGCAATCAGCCCCAGCATTTT.

The rearrangement joins TRBV6-5 to TRBJ1-2, with TRBD1 identical over 10 bases. The V gene's germline CDR1 is MNHEY and CDR2 SVGAGI. This CDR3 contains 15 residues. V lost 4 bases and J lost 3; bases outside the gene matches: 5. CDR3 sequence (DNA): TGTGCCAGCAGTTCCTGGGACAGGGGAGACTATGGCTACACCTTC. Its protein is CASSSWDRGDYGYTF.

J is TRBJ1-1 and V is TRBV28; maybe TRBD1 (5 bases). This CDR3 contains 12 residues. CDR1 MDHEN and CDR2 SYDVKM come from the germline V gene. The V gene lost 5 bases and the J gene lost 11 bases, with 15 bases spanning the gap. CDR3 bases: TGTGCCAGCAGTCCGTTGCAAGCAGGGGCTTTCTTT. It translates to CASSPLQAGAFF.